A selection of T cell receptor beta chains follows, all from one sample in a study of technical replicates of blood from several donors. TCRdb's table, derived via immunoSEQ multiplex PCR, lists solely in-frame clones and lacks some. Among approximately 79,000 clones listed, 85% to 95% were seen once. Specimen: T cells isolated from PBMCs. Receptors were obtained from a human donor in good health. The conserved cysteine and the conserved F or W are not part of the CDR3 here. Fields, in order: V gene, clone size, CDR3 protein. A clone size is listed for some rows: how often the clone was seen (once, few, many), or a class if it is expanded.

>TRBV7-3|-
ASSPGQGWGYEQY
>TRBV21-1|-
ASNQTKTRLAGDPGELF
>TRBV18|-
ASSPLGSAPSTYEQY
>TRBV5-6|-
ASSLRGRGETQY
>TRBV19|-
ATSSPGSSTNEKLF
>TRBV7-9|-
ASSPPDNEQF
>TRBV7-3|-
ASSLDRGSGEQY
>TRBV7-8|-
ASSVISGSLNEQF
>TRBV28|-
ASKETGNEAF
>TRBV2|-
ASGEDTGELF
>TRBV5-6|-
ASSSGLPQETQY
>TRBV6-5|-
ASTPGERDEQY
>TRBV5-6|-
ASSLELAAYLTDTQY
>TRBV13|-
ASSLYQRQANYGYT
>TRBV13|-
ASSFSGSLNNEQF
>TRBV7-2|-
ASSPDYRGSEAF
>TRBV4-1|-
ASSQAQGGPWNEQF
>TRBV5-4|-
ASSPAGLEETQY
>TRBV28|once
ASSLFAGLSTDTQY
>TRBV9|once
ASSASGTSWKPQH
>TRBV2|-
ASEITGGLGYT
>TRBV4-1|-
ASSQDRGGRGNNEQF
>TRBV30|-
AWSVRRKTYEQY
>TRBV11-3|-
ASSGGQTNTEAF
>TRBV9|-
ASSVESGGKFAEAF
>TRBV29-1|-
SVEARTGWVSYNEQF
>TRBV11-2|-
ASGGTSGQPQH
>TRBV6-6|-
ASSYGDSTEAF
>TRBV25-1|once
ATLESFYNEQF
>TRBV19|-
ATGGLAGGPDTQY
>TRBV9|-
ASSVGGTTNEKLF
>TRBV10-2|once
ASTGGVVEAF
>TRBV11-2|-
ASSLVGPTTF
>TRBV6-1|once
ANTQGGGYT
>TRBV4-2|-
ASRQGASYEQY
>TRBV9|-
ASSVDSAYRGTTYEQY
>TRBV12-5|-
ASEFSGQGLSNEKLF
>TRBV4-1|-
ASMGTGRSPDTQY
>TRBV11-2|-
ASSSQGARTEAF
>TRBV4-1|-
ASSRTGSGTEAF
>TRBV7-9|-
ASSFLGTGGAWDNQPQH
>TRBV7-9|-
ASSRPEDINQPQH
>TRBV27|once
ASSLGGTNYGYT